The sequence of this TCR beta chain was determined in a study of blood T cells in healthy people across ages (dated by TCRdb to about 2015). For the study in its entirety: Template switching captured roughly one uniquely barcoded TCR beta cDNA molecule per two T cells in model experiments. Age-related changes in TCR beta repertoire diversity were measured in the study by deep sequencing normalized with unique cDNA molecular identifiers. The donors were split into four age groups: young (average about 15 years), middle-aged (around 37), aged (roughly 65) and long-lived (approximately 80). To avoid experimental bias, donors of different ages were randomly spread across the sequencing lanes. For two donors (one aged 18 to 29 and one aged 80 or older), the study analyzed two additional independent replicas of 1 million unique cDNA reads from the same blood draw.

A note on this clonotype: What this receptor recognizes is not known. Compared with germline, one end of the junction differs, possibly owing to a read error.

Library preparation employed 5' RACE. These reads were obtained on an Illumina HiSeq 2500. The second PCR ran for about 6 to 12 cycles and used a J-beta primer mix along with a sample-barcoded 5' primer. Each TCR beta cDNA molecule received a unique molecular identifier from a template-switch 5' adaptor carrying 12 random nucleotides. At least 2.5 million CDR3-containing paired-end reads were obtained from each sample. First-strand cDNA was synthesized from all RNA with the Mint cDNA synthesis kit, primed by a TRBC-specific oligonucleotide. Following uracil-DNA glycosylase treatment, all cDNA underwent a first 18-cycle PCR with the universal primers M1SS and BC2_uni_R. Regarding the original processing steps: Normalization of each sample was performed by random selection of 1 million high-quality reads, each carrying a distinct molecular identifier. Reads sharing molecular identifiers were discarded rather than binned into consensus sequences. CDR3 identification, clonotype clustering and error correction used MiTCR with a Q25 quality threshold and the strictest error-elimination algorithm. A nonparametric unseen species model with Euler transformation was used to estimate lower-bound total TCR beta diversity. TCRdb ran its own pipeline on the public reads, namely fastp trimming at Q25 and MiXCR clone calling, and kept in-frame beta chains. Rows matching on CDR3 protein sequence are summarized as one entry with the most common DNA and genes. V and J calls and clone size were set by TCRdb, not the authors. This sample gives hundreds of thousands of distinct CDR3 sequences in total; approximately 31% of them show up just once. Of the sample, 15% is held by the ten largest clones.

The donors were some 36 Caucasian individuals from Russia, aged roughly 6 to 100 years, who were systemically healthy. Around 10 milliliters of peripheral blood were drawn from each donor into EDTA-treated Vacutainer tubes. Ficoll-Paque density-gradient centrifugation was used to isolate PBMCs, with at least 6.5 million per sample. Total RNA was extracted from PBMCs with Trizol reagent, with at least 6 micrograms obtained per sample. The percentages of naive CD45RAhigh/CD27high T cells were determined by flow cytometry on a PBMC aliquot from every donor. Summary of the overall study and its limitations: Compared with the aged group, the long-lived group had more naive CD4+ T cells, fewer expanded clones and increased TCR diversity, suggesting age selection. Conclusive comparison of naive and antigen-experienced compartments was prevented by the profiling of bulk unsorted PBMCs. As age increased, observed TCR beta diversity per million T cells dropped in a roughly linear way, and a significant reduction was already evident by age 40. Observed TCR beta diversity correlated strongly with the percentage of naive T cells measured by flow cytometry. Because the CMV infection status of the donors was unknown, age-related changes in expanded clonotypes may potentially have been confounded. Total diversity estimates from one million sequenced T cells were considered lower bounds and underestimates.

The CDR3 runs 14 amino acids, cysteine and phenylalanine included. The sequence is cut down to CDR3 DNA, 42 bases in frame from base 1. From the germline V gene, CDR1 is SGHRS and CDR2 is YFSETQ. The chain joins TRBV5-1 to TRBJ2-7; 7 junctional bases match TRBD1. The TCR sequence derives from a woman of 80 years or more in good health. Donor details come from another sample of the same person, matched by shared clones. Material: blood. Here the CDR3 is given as CASSPQGQTYKQYF. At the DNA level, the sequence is TGCGCCAGCAGCCCCCAGGGACAGACCTACAAGCAGTACTTC.